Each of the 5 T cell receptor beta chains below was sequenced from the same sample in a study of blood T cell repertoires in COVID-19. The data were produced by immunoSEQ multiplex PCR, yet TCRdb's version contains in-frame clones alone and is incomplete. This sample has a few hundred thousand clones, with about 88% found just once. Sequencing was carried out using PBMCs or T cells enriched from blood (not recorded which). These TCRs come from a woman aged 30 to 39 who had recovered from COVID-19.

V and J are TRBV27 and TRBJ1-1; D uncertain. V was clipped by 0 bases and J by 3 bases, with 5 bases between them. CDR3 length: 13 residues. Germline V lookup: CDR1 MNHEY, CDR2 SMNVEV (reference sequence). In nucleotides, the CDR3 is TGTGCCAGCAGTTTATCGAGGTACACTGAAGCTTTCTTT. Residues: CASSLSRYTEAFF.

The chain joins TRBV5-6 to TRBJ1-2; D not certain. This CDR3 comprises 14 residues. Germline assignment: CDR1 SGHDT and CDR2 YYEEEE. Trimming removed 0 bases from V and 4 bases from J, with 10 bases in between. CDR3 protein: CASSLGRVGYGYTF. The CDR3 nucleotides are TGTGCCAGCAGCTTGGGTCGGGTGGGCTATGGCTACACCTTC.

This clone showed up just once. The CDR3 region has the DNA TGTGCCAGCAGCTTAGAGCTTACGGGTAGAAGCACAGATACGCAGTATTTT. Encoded protein: CASSLELTGRSTDTQYF. The chain couples TRBV11-2 to TRBJ2-3, with unresolved D. CDR3 length: 17 amino acids. Trimming removed 0 bases at V and 0 bases at J, with 13 bases between. Germline values: CDR1 SGHAT, CDR2 FQNNGV.

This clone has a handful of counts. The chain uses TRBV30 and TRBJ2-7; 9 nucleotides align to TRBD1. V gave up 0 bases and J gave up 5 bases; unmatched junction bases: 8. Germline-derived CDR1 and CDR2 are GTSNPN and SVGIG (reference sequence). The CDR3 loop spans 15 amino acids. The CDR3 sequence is CAWSVPDRGRNEQYF. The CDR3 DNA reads TGTGCCTGGAGTGTACCGGACAGGGGTAGGAACGAGCAGTACTTC.

CDR3 sequence (DNA): TGTGCCAGCAGCAACAGGGGGGCCTGGGACACTGAAGCTTTCTTT. Residues: CASSNRGAWDTEAFF. The J gene is TRBJ1-1, the V gene TRBV21-1; the table's D call, TRBD1, has no DNA check behind it. TRBV21-1 is labeled a pseudogene. The CDR3 is made up of 15 amino acids.